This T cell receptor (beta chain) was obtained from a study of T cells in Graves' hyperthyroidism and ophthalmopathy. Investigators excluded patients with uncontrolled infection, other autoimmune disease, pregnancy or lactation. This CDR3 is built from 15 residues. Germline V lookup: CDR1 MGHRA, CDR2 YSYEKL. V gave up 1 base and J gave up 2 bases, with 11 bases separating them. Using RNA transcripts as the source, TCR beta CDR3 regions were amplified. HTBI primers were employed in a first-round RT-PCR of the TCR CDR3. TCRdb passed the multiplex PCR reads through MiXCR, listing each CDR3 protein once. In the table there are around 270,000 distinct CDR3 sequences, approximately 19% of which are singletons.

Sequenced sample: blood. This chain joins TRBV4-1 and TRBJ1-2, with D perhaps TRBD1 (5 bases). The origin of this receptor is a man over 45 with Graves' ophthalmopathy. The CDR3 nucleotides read TGCGCCAGCAGCCAAGTAGGGACTGCCAACTATGGCTACACCTTC. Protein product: CASSQVGTANYGYTF.